The 4 T cell receptor beta chains below all came from one sample that was sequenced in a study of cytomegalovirus exposure and HLA in healthy donors. Sequenced by immunoSEQ multiplex PCR; TCRdb stores in-frame clones only, minus some. The data contain hundreds of thousands of clones, around 91% of them singletons. The specimen sequenced was PBMCs. These receptor sequences come from a woman in her twenties or thirties in good health and CMV-seronegative.

The chain couples TRBV9 to TRBJ2-1; 8 bases match TRBD2. Germline assignment: CDR1 SGDLS and CDR2 YYNGEE. V lost 0 bases to trimming and J lost 5 bases; unmatched junction nucleotides: 16. The CDR3 is 19 residues long. CDR3 amino acids: CASSVEGGGRTHRNNEQFF. The CDR3 coding sequence is TGTGCCAGCAGCGTAGAGGGTGGCGGGAGGACCCATCGGAACAATGAGCAGTTCTTC.

This clone was detected once. The V call is TRBV11-2, the J call TRBJ2-7; D is unclear. Trimming left V 2 bases short and J 6 bases short, with 5 bases between. Germline CDR1 is SGHAT and CDR2 is FQNNGV. The CDR3 runs 11 residues. The CDR3 is CASSLRSEQYF. Written as DNA, the CDR3 is TGTGCCAGCAGCTTAAGATCCGAGCAGTACTTC.

The genes are TRBV29-1 and TRBJ2-1, with 12 bases that match TRBD2. J gave up 4 bases and V 0 bases, and 16 bases lay outside the gene matches. The CDR3 is 20 amino acids. Germline values: CDR1 SQVTM, CDR2 ANQGSEA. CDR3 DNA: TGCAGCGTTGAAGAGGACACACGAAGACTAGCGGGAGCCCTATACAATGAGCAGTTCTTC. Its translation: CSVEEDTRRLAGALYNEQFF.

The V gene is TRBV5-1, the J gene TRBJ2-2, with 7 positions matching TRBD1. V lost 5 bases, J lost 7 bases, and 11 bases stayed unmatched. CDR1 and CDR2 from the germline V gene are SGHRS and YFSETQ. The CDR3 is 15 residues long. CDR3 sequence reads: CASSLQGSDGGELFF. DNA for the CDR3: TGCGCCAGCAGTCTACAGGGGTCTGATGGCGGGGAGCTGTTTTTT. The full variable domain, rest sourced from reference TRBV5-1 and TRBJ2-2, is KAGVTQTPRYLIKTRGQQVTLSCSPISGHRSVSWYQQTPGQGLQFLFEYFSETQRNKGNFPGRFSGRQFSNSRSEMNVSTLELGDSALYLCASSLQGSDGGELFFGEGSRLTVL.